These 19 T cell receptor beta chains were sequenced from one sample in a study of T cell repertoires in cytomegalovirus infection. TCRdb re-called the reads with MiXCR, one entry per CDR3 protein. The sample lists approximately 1,000,000 distinct CDR3 sequences; approximately 31% were seen once. Their recognized antigens are unknown. The material was cultured CD8+ T cells from PBMCs, obtained from culture after CMV antigen stimulation. The receptors stem from a human donor in good health (CMV status not recorded). Some clones in this sample may be carry-over from other donors' samples.

The rearrangement joins TRBV19 to TRBJ2-1; maybe TRBD1 (6 bases). Germline V gene sequence: CDR1 LNHDA, CDR2 SQIVND (reference sequence). This CDR3 region has 15 residues. V gave up 4 bases and J gave up 2 bases, with 12 bases separating them. This CDR3 reads CASSTGTPTYNEQFF. DNA of the CDR3: TGTGCCAGTAGTACCGGGACACCGACCTACAATGAGCAGTTCTTC.

In its sample, this clonotype was seen a few times. This sequence joins TRBV7-9 and TRBJ2-7; 8 nucleotides match TRBD1. The CDR3 has 14 amino acids. From germline, CDR1 is SEHNR and CDR2 FQNEAQ (reference sequence). V shed 2 bases, J shed 5 bases, and the junction held 5 bases outside the gene matches. The DNA for the CDR3 is TGTGCCAGCAGCTTAAATGCAGGGGGCGACGAGCAGTACGTC. Protein sequence: CASSLNAGGDEQYV.

This clonotype has at least ten counts. The chain combines TRBV7-6 with TRBJ2-1; 8 bases match TRBD2. The J segment lost 9 bases and the V segment lost 5 bases, leaving 12 bases of the junction unmatched. This CDR3 is 15 amino acids long. In germline, CDR1 is SGHVS, CDR2 FNYEAQ. The CDR3 reads CASSPSRGGPPEQFF. DNA for the CDR3: TGTGCCAGCAGCCCTAGTCGCGGGGGGCCACCTGAGCAGTTCTTC.

The V gene is TRBV3-1, the J gene TRBJ2-5; D remains unclear. Germline V gene sequence: CDR1 LGHDT, CDR2 YNNKEL (reference sequence). This CDR3 contains 15 residues. V was clipped by 5 bases and J by 1 base, with 14 bases between them. The CDR3 region is CASSEVGVIQETQYF. In DNA form, the CDR3 reads TGTGCCAGCAGCGAAGTAGGCGTAATCCAAGAGACCCAGTACTTC.

The chain has TRBV5-4 and TRBJ1-1; no clear D gene. The V gene lost 6 bases and the J gene lost 1 base, with 16 bases spanning the gap. The CDR3 spans 15 residues. Germline loops: CDR1 SGHNT, CDR2 YYREEE (reference sequence). As DNA, the CDR3 is TGTGCCAGCATGCTACTTACATCCTCGAACACTGAAGCTTTCTTT. The encoded protein is CASMLLTSSNTEAFF.

This clonotype occurred many times. The chain joins TRBV7-2 to TRBJ2-3; D unresolved. The germline V and J ends were trimmed by 5 bases and 4 bases, with 10 bases remaining between them. The CDR3 sequence is 13 residues long. Germline lookup yields CDR1 SGHTA and CDR2 FQGNSA. The CDR3 DNA follows: TGTGCCAGCAGCCCGGTCGCGGCAGATACGCAGTATTTT. This sequence encodes CASSPVAADTQYF.

The V and J genes are TRBV6-5 and TRBJ2-4, with TRBD1 identical over 7 bases. J was trimmed by 3 bases and V by 6 bases; bases with no gene match: 5. Per germline, CDR1 MNHEY and CDR2 SVGAGI. The CDR3 contains 14 residues. As DNA, the CDR3 is TGTGCCAGCAGCTCGGACAGGCTCAAAAACATTCAGTACTTC. The encoded protein is CASSSDRLKNIQYF.

The J gene is TRBJ2-3, the V gene TRBV27; 10 bases map to TRBD2. Germline trimming cut 4 bases from V and 5 bases from J; bases unmatched to any gene: 9. The germline gives CDR1 MNHEY, CDR2 SMNVEV (reference sequence). The CDR3 is 16 residues long. CDR3 in amino acids: CASSWGPSGGLDTQYF. The CDR3 bases are TGTGCCAGCAGTTGGGGGCCTAGCGGGGGCTTAGATACGCAGTATTTT.

There are a few counts of this clonotype. This chain connects TRBV6-6 to TRBJ1-1; 7 nucleotides agree with TRBD1. This CDR3 has 18 residues. Germline CDR1 and CDR2: MNHNY and SVGAGI (reference sequence). The J segment lost 0 bases and the V segment lost 2 bases, leaving 12 bases of the junction unmatched. CDR3 DNA sequence: TGTGCCAGCAGTTACGGGACAGCGACCTACACCATGAACACTGAAGCTTTCTTT. Its translation: CASSYGTATYTMNTEAFF.

This clonotype has more than one count but fewer than ten. The chain joins TRBV6-2 or TRBV6-3 to TRBJ1-6; no reliable D call. The V gene lost 2 bases and the J gene lost 8 bases, with 10 bases spanning the gap. This CDR3 has 14 residues. Germline CDR1 and CDR2: MNHEY and SVGEGT. The CDR3 DNA reads TGTGCCAGCAGTTACGTGGAGCTGCATTCACCCCTCCACTTT. Residues: CASSYVELHSPLHF.

The V and J genes are TRBV11-1 and TRBJ2-3; weak D call: TRBD2 (6 bases). Germline V gene data show CDR1 as SGHAT and CDR2 as FQDESV (reference sequence). The CDR3 loop spans 16 amino acids. Trimming pared 3 bases from V and 2 bases from J, leaving 15 bases between. The CDR3 here is CASSLLGGLPTDTQYF. In nucleotides, the CDR3 is TGTGCCAGCAGCTTGTTGGGGGGATTACCCACAGATACGCAGTATTTT.

In this sample, this clonotype turned up a few times. The CDR3 here is CASRELPNTGELFF. The CDR3 DNA reads TGTGCCAGCAGAGAACTCCCGAACACCGGGGAGCTGTTTTTT. This chain links TRBV7-6 with TRBJ2-2; no reliable D call. V lost 6 bases and J lost 0, with 8 bases in between. Germline CDR1 and CDR2: SGHVS and FNYEAQ. This CDR3 has 14 residues.

This clonotype has a handful of counts. The CDR3 spells CSARHLPQKTQYF. CDR3 in DNA: TGCAGTGCTAGACACTTGCCCCAGAAGACCCAGTACTTC. The chain couples TRBV20-1 to TRBJ2-5; D call uncertain. This CDR3 comprises 13 residues. Trimming left V 2 bases short and J 6 bases short, with 13 bases between. Germline V lookup: CDR1 DFQATT, CDR2 SNEGSKA (reference sequence).

This clonotype was picked up a small number of times. The chain carries TRBV6-6 and TRBJ1-1; the D is unclear. V was cut by 6 bases and J by 4 bases, with 9 bases left in between. The length of the CDR3 is 12 residues. Germline CDR1 MNHNY, CDR2 SVGAGI (reference sequence). The CDR3 reads CASRRGITEAFF. CDR3 sequence (DNA): TGTGCCAGCAGACGTGGTATCACTGAAGCTTTCTTT.

Of note for this clonotype: A much larger clonotype is one base distant, so this may be a read error. J is TRBJ2-1 and V is TRBV7-8, with D possibly being TRBD2 (5 bases). Germline V gene sequence: CDR1 SGHVS, CDR2 FQNEAQ. The CDR3 consists of 13 residues. The CDR3 sequence is CANSLWTDNEQFF. CDR3 DNA sequence: TGTGCCAACAGCCTTTGGACTGACAATGAGCAGTTCTTC. Full variable domain (outside the CDR3, taken from reference TRBV7-8 and TRBJ2-1): GAGVSQSPRYKVAKRGQDVALRCDPISGHVSLFWYQQALGQGPEFLTYFQNEAQLDKSGLPSDRFFAERPEGSVSTLKIQRTQQEDSAVYLCANSLWTDNEQFFGPGTRLTVL.

Ten or more counts support this clonotype. The rearrangement uses TRBV6-2 or TRBV6-3 and TRBJ1-1; D uncertain. The CDR3 loop spans 16 amino acids. V lost 0 bases to trimming and J lost 3 bases, with 14 bases between them. Germline V lookup: CDR1 MNHEY, CDR2 SVGEGT. CDR3 DNA: TGTGCCAGCAGTTACTCCTCATCAAGGACGCACACTGAAGCTTTCTTT. Translation: CASSYSSSRTHTEAFF.

The chain joins TRBV6-2 or TRBV6-3 to TRBJ2-1; 11 bases map to TRBD2. Germline values: CDR1 MNHEY, CDR2 SVGEGT. The junction had 9 bases not matched to a gene; V was cut back by 5 bases and J by 3 bases. CDR3 size: 17 residues. CDR3 sequence: CASSVSGGAPNYNEQFF. CDR3 in DNA: TGTGCCAGCAGTGTTAGCGGGGGGGCACCTAACTACAATGAGCAGTTCTTC.

This clonotype was seen repeatedly, ten times or more. V and J are TRBV7-6 and TRBJ1-6; 7 bases line up with TRBD1. The CDR3 runs 16 residues. The trim removed 5 bases at V and 4 bases at J, leaving 8 bases unmatched. CDR1 and CDR2 from the germline V gene are SGHVS and FNYEAQ. The CDR3 DNA reads as TGTGCCAGCAGCCGTTCAGGGGGGGGATATAATTCACCCCTCCACTTT. Residues: CASSRSGGGYNSPLHF. Complete variable domain (other parts from reference TRBV7-6 and TRBJ1-6): GAGVSQSPRYKVTKRGQDVALRCDPISGHVSLYWYRQALGQGPEFLTYFNYEAQQDKSGLPNDRFSAERPEGSISTLTIQRTEQRDSAMYRCASSRSGGGYNSPLHFGNGTRLTVT.

This clonotype was recorded a few times. V and J are TRBV6-2 or TRBV6-3 and TRBJ2-7; 14 nucleotides line up with TRBD2. Germline V gene lookup returns CDR1 MNHEY and CDR2 SVGEGT. The ends lost 6 bases at V and 3 bases at J; junction bases unmatched: 7. CDR3 size: 16 residues. CDR3 nucleotides: TGTGCCAGCAGCAGAATGGGACTAGCGGGGGACTACGAGCAGTACGTC. It encodes CASSRMGLAGDYEQYV.